The 29 T cell receptor beta chains presented below share a single source sample, sequenced in a study of ipilimumab plus nivolumab after autologous stem cell transplantation. Using immunoSEQ multiplex PCR, the repertoire was profiled, and TCRdb retains in-frame clones only, with some absent. This table has about 6,000 clones, around 87% appearing once. Here the sequenced sample was PBMCs, taken in a trial of ipilimumab plus nivolumab as post-transplant consolidation. These receptor sequences come from a female donor with multiple myeloma.

The rearrangement uses TRBV28 and TRBJ2-2; 9 positions match TRBD1. This CDR3 contains 15 residues. The trim removed 5 bases at V and 7 bases at J, leaving 8 bases unmatched. The V gene's germline CDR1 is MDHEN and CDR2 SYDVKM. The CDR3 spells CASSLNRGRGGELFF. The CDR3 coding sequence is TGTGCCAGCAGTCTGAACAGGGGGCGGGGCGGGGAGCTGTTTTTT.

Details on this clone: The junction and the germline gene differ at one end; a read error may be behind it. The J gene is TRBJ2-5, the V gene TRBV7-2; unclear D gene. The CDR3 has 14 residues. Germline CDR1 is SGHTA and CDR2 is FQGNSA. The CDR3 nucleotides are TGTGCCAGCAGCTTACTCGTAGGGCAAGGGACCCAGTACTTC. The encoded protein is CASSLLVGQGTQYF.

This chain joins TRBV7-9 and TRBJ1-4; D remains ambiguous. Deletions cut 0 bases from V and 10 bases from J, with 6 bases between. Germline loops: CDR1 SEHNR, CDR2 FQNEAQ (reference sequence). The CDR3 runs 12 residues. The CDR3 DNA is TGTGCCAGCAGCTTAGCCGTGGCAAAACTGTTTTTT. This gives the protein CASSLAVAKLFF.

The chain links TRBV7-9 to TRBJ2-1; 11 bases agree with TRBD2. This CDR3 has 19 residues. V shed 5 bases and J 8 bases; nucleotides not matched to a gene: 20. Germline lookup yields CDR1 SEHNR and CDR2 FQNEAQ (reference sequence). Written as DNA, the CDR3 is TGTGCCAGCAGCCACCTTGGCGGACACATACTAGCGGGAGTATATGAGCAGTTCTTC. Its protein product is CASSHLGGHILAGVYEQFF.

The chain couples TRBV29-1 to TRBJ2-1; maybe TRBD2 (6 bases). V lost 0 bases to trimming and J lost 2 bases, with 14 bases between them. CDR1 is SQVTM and CDR2 is ANQGSEA in the germline V gene. The CDR3 length is 16 residues. The CDR3 sequence: CSVEEYSLAPYNEQFF. The CDR3 bases are TGCAGCGTTGAAGAGTACAGTCTAGCGCCCTACAATGAGCAGTTCTTC.

This sequence joins TRBV19 and TRBJ2-3, with 8 bases matching TRBD1. CDR1 is LNHDA and CDR2 is SQIVND in the germline V gene (reference sequence). This CDR3 is 15 amino acids long. V dropped 5 bases and J dropped 1; count of bases not matched to a gene: 5. Here the CDR3 reads CASSLGQVRTDTQYF. The CDR3 DNA sequence: TGTGCCAGTAGTCTGGGACAGGTGCGCACAGATACGCAGTATTTT.

The CDR3 sequence is CASSVVSGIGELFF. CDR3 coding DNA: TGTGCCAGCAGCGTAGTCTCAGGGATCGGGGAGCTGTTTTTT. This chain joins TRBV9 and TRBJ2-2, with D maybe TRBD1 (5 bases). Between the trimmed V and J ends, which lost 0 bases and 7 bases, there was a span of 10 bases. CDR3 length: 14 residues. Germline CDR1 SGDLS, CDR2 YYNGEE. The full variable domain, its missing parts supplied by reference TRBV9 and TRBJ2-2, is DSGVTQTPKHLITATGQRVTLRCSPRSGDLSVYWYQQSLDQGLQFLIQYYNGEERAKGNILERFSAQQFPDLHSELNLSSLELGDSALYFCASSVVSGIGELFFGEGSRLTVL.

CDR3 sequence reads: CASSLQGANTEAFF. CDR3 DNA: TGCGCCAGCAGCTTGCAGGGGGCGAACACTGAAGCTTTCTTT. The V gene is TRBV5-1, the J gene TRBJ1-1; 8 bases fit TRBD1. Germline CDR1 reads SGHRS; CDR2 reads YFSETQ. The CDR3 runs 14 residues. With V trimmed by 1 base and J by 1 base, 0 bases remained unmatched.

The chain has TRBV9 and TRBJ2-1, with 12 bases lining up with TRBD2. Germline assignment: CDR1 SGDLS and CDR2 YYNGEE. The junction had 3 bases not matched to a gene; V was cut back by 3 bases and J by 8 bases. The CDR3 is 14 amino acids. As DNA, the CDR3 is TGTGCCAGCAGCGCGACTAGCGGGAGCTATGAGCAGTTCTTC. As protein: CASSATSGSYEQFF.

J is TRBJ1-6 and V is TRBV10-3; 9 positions agree with TRBD1. V shed 4 bases and J 8 bases; nucleotides not matched to a gene: 0. The germline CDR1 and CDR2 sequences are ENHRY and SYGVKD. The CDR3 is 13 residues long. In DNA form, the CDR3 reads TGTGCCATCAGTGGACAGGGGGATTCACCCCTCCACTTT. Translated: CAISGQGDSPLHF.

The V call is TRBV18, the J call TRBJ2-1; 10 bases map to TRBD2. After removal of 2 bases from V and 6 bases from J, the junction contained 4 bases not matched to a gene. Germline loops: CDR1 KGHSH, CDR2 LQKENI. This CDR3 has 15 amino acids. The CDR3 DNA reads as TGTGCCAGCTCACCAAGCGGGAGGGATCCCAATGAGCAGTTCTTC. This gives the protein CASSPSGRDPNEQFF.

The chain has TRBV4-1 and TRBJ1-5; 10 positions agree with TRBD1. CDR1 and CDR2 from the germline V gene are MGHRA and YSYEKL. V shed 2 bases and J 6 bases; nucleotides not matched to a gene: 1. The CDR3 covers 14 residues. Here the CDR3 DNA reads TGCGCCAGCAGCCAACGGACAGGGGGTCAGCCCCAGCATTTT. Translation: CASSQRTGGQPQHF.

The J gene is TRBJ2-7, the V gene TRBV18, with unresolved D. The CDR3 sequence is 13 residues long. V lost 4 bases, J lost 1 base, and 8 bases lay in between. Germline-derived CDR1 and CDR2 are KGHSH and LQKENI. The CDR3 region has the DNA TGTGCCAGCTCACTACGACGGTCCTACGAGCAGTACTTC. As protein: CASSLRRSYEQYF.

To note about this clone: At one end, the junction sequence differs from germline, possibly due to a read error. This chain joins TRBV28 and TRBJ2-7; D remains unclear. The CDR3 length is 11 residues. The germline V gene encodes CDR1 MDHEN and CDR2 SYDVKM. CDR3 loop: CASSFGYGQYF. CDR3 DNA sequence: TGTGCCAGCAGTTTCGGGTACGGGCAGTACTTC.

The genes are TRBV7-9 and TRBJ2-3; D unclear. Deletions cut 6 bases from V and 6 bases from J, with 7 bases between. The CDR3 runs 11 residues. Germline V gene data show CDR1 as SEHNR and CDR2 as FQNEAQ (reference sequence). The CDR3 nucleotides are TGTGCCAGCAGGACGGGCGATACGCAGTATTTT. Encoded protein: CASRTGDTQYF.

This clone was picked up one time. The junction differs from germline at one of its ends, possibly a read error. The gene calls are TRBV28 and TRBJ1-2, with a weak D call TRBD1 (6 bases). The germline V gene encodes CDR1 MDHEN and CDR2 SYDVKM. This CDR3 comprises 14 residues. CDR3: CASSLGWGAYDYTF. In nucleotides, the CDR3 is TGTGCCAGCAGTTTAGGGTGGGGGGCATATGACTACACCTTC.

The chain joins TRBV2 to TRBJ1-1; D unclear. V was pared by 6 bases and J by 8 bases, with 10 bases between. Looked up from germline, CDR1 is SNHLY and CDR2 is FYNNEI. This CDR3 contains 11 residues. CDR3 nucleotides: TGTGCCAGCAGCAACATTCGGGAAGCTTTCTTT. Its protein product is CASSNIREAFF. Drawing the rest from reference TRBV2 and TRBJ1-1, the complete variable domain is EPEVTQTPSHQVTQMGQEVILRCVPISNHLYFYWYRQILGQKVEFLVSFYNNEISEKSEIFDDQFSVERPDGSNFTLKIRSTKLEDSAMYFCASSNIREAFFGQGTRLTVV.

V usage is TRBV7-9 and J usage is TRBJ1-1; TRBD1 is a possible D gene (5 bases). This CDR3 spans 15 amino acids. V dropped 0 bases and J dropped 5 bases, with 13 bases sitting between them. CDR1 is SEHNR, CDR2 FQNEAQ, per germline (reference sequence). The CDR3 is CASSLALQGVTEAFF. The CDR3 DNA is TGTGCCAGCAGCTTAGCGCTCCAGGGAGTGACTGAAGCTTTCTTT.

This sequence joins TRBV27 and TRBJ1-1; 7 bases are a match to TRBD1. J lost 4 bases, V lost 5 bases, and 10 bases had no gene match. The CDR3 spans 15 residues. From germline, CDR1 is MNHEY and CDR2 SMNVEV (reference sequence). CDR3 nucleotides: TGTGCCAGCAGTACAAACAGGGGTCGGGGCACTGAAGCTTTCTTT. Its translation is CASSTNRGRGTEAFF.

V gene TRBV21-1 combines with J gene TRBJ1-1; the table calls TRBD1, which could not be checked here. TRBV21-1 is flagged as a pseudogene. This CDR3 contains 17 residues. The CDR3 here is CAKSPPLLDRMNTEAFF. As DNA, the CDR3 is TGTGCCAAATCCCCGCCGCTCCTAGACAGGATGAACACTGAAGCTTTCTTT.

The chain carries TRBV5-1 and TRBJ2-1, with D unresolved. CDR3 length: 14 residues. Germline V gives CDR1 SGHRS, CDR2 YFSETQ. V was clipped by 1 base and J by 6 bases, with 11 bases between them. CDR3 in DNA: TGCGCCAGCAGCTTGACAACCGACCCCAATGAGCAGTTCTTC. The encoded protein is CASSLTTDPNEQFF.

The rearrangement uses TRBV6-1 and TRBJ2-3, with TRBD2 matching 9 bases. CDR1 is MNHNS, CDR2 SASEGT, per germline. This CDR3 has 18 residues. The J segment lost 0 bases and the V segment lost 1 base, leaving 8 bases of the junction unmatched. As DNA, the CDR3 is TGTGCCAGCAGTGAAGTCTTCCTAGCGGGACCGAGCACAGATACGCAGTATTTT. Protein: CASSEVFLAGPSTDTQYF.

The chain recombines TRBV6-9 with TRBJ2-1; 7 nucleotides agree with TRBD2. CDR1 MNHGY and CDR2 SVAAGI come from the germline V gene. This CDR3 has 14 amino acids. J gave up 7 bases and V 5 bases, and 8 bases lay outside the gene matches. The DNA of the CDR3 is TGTGCCAGCAGTCACCGGACTAGTAGGAATGAGCAGTTCTTC. This translates into CASSHRTSRNEQFF.

The V call is TRBV6-6, the J call TRBJ1-6, with a possible D match to TRBD1 (6 bases). The V end was cut by 5 bases, the J end by 7 bases, with 15 bases between. Per germline, CDR1 MNHNY and CDR2 SVGAGI (reference sequence). The CDR3 contains 15 residues. This CDR3 is CASSQQGGGNSPLHF. CDR3 DNA sequence: TGTGCCAGCAGTCAACAGGGCGGTGGAAATTCACCCCTCCACTTT.

The chain recombines TRBV28 with TRBJ2-3; D gene ambiguous. Trimming took off 5 bases at V and 2 bases at J, with 14 bases between the two ends. The germline V gene encodes CDR1 MDHEN and CDR2 SYDVKM. This CDR3 contains 15 residues. Here the CDR3 reads CASSPPNLITDTQYF. The CDR3, as DNA: TGTGCCAGCAGTCCACCGAACCTAATCACAGATACGCAGTATTTT.

In its sample, this clone was seen once. The chain couples TRBV5-6 to TRBJ1-2; D unclear. Germline values: CDR1 SGHDT, CDR2 YYEEEE. The ends were cut back, 0 bases at V and 4 bases at J, with 7 bases in the middle. CDR3 size: 13 residues. The CDR3 coding sequence is TGTGCCAGCAGCTTGGAGGTGATCTATGGCTACACCTTC. Protein: CASSLEVIYGYTF.

In this sample, this clone turned up a few times. The gene calls are TRBV4-3 and TRBJ2-1, with 9 positions matching TRBD2. Germline lookup yields CDR1 LGHNA and CDR2 YSLEER. Losses at the gene ends were 2 bases for V and 1 base for J; bases not matched to a gene: 3. CDR3 length: 16 residues. The CDR3 spells CASSQLSGSSYNEQFF. CDR3 DNA: TGCGCCAGCAGCCAACTTAGCGGGAGTTCCTACAATGAGCAGTTCTTC.

The chain uses TRBV28 and TRBJ2-3, with D perhaps TRBD1 or TRBD2 (6 bases each). The CDR3 loop spans 15 amino acids. V was trimmed by 8 bases and J by 2 bases, leaving 17 bases between them. Germline V gives CDR1 MDHEN, CDR2 SYDVKM. The CDR3 DNA reads TGTGCCAGCCAGCTTGGGCGGGACAACACAGATACGCAGTATTTT. The encoded protein is CASQLGRDNTDTQYF.

The V gene is TRBV14, the J gene TRBJ2-3; weak D call: TRBD2 (6 bases). CDR3 length equals 16 residues. Trimming left V 0 bases short and J 0 bases short, with 10 bases between. Germline lookup yields CDR1 SGHDN and CDR2 FVKESK. In DNA form, the CDR3 reads TGTGCCAGCAGCCAAGAATGGGGGACTAGCACAGATACGCAGTATTTT. Its translation: CASSQEWGTSTDTQYF.